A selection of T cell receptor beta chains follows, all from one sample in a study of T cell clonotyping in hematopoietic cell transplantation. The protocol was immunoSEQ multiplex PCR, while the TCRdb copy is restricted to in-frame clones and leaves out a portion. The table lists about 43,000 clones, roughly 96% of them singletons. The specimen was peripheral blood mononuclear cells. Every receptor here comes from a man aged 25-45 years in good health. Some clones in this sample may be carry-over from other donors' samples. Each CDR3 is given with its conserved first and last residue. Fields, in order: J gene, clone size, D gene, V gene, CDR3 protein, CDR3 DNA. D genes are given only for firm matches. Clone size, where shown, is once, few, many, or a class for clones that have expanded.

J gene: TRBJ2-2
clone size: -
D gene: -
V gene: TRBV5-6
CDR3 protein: CASSLGLASGNTGELFF
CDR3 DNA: TGTGCCAGCAGCTTGGGCCTGGCAAGCGGGAACACCGGGGAGCTGTTTTTT

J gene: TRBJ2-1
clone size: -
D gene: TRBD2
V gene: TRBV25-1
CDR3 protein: CATNSREAGGGEFF
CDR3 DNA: TGTGCCACCAATTCCCGAGAAGCGGGAGGGGGTGAGTTCTTC

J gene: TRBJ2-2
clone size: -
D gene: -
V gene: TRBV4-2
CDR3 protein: CASSPIALAGGGGELFF
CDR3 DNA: TGTGCCAGCAGCCCTATCGCCCTAGCCGGGGGAGGCGGGGAGCTGTTTTTT

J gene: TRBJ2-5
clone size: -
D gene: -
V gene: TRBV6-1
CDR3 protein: CASNEARGTLETQYF
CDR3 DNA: TGTGCCAGCAATGAAGCGCGAGGGACTTTAGAGACCCAGTACTTC

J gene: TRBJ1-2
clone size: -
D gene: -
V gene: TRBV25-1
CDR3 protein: CASRDQGDVSGYTF
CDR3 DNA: TGTGCCAGCAGAGATCAGGGAGACGTTTCGGGCTACACCTTC

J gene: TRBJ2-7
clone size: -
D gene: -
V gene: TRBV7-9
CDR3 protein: CASSLGATPTLPYEQYF
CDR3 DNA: TGTGCCAGCAGCTTAGGGGCAACACCAACCCTCCCCTACGAGCAGTACTTC

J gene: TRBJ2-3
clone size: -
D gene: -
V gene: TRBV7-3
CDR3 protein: CASSPGQILTDTQYF
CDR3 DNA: TGTGCCAGCAGCCCAGGACAGATTCTCACAGATACTCAGTATTTT

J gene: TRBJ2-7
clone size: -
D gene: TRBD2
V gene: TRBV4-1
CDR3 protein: CASSPGPSGEYEQYF
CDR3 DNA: TGCGCCAGCAGCCCGGGCCCTAGCGGGGAGTACGAGCAGTACTTC

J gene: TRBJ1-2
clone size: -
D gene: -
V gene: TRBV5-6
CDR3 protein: CASSFRDTINYGYTF
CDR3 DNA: TGTGCCAGCAGCTTCCGGGACACCATTAACTATGGCTACACCTTC

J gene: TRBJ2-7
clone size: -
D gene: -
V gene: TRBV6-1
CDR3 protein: CASTHTGTEFYEQYF
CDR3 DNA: TGTGCCAGCACTCACACCGGGACTGAATTCTACGAGCAGTACTTC

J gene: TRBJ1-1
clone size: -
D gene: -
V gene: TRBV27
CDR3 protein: CASSPNGGAALVDTEAFF
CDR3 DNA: TGTGCCAGCAGTCCAAACGGGGGGGCGGCTTTGGTAGACACTGAAGCTTTCTTT

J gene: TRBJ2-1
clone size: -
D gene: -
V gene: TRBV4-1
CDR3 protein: CASSQDFGPSEPFF
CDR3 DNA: TGCGCCAGCAGCCAAGATTTCGGCCCGTCCGAGCCGTTCTTC

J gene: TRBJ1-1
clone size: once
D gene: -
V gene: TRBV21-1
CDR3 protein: CASSTPGTARSVDTEAFF
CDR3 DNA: TGTGCCAGCAGCACCCCCGGGACAGCAAGATCGGTGGACACTGAAGCTTTCTTT

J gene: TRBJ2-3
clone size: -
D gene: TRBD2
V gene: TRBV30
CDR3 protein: CAWMPGLAVDTQYF
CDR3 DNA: TGTGCCTGGATGCCGGGACTAGCAGTAGATACGCAGTATTTT

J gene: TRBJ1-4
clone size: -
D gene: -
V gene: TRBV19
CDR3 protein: CASSPRGQPATNEKLFF
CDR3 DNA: TGTGCCAGTAGTCCCCGGGGCCAGCCTGCAACTAATGAAAAACTGTTTTTT

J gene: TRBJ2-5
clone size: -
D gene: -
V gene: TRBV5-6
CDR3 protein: CASSPPSDETQYF
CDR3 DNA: TGTGCCAGCAGCCCCCCATCGGACGAGACCCAGTACTTC

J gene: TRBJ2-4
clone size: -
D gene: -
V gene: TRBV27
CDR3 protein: CASSLALALAKNIQYF
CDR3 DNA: TGTGCCAGCAGTTTAGCCCTAGCGTTAGCCAAAAACATTCAGTACTTC

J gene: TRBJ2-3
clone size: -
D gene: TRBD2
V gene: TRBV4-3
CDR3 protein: CASSPYLSGRASDTQYF
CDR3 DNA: TGCGCCAGCAGCCCATATCTTAGCGGGAGGGCCTCGGATACGCAGTATTTT